This entry is about one T cell receptor beta chain. Its target is unknown. This entry belongs to a study of spatial heterogeneity in lung cancer. Whole-study context: Strong correlation linked TCR transcript counts in tumor regions to a T cell module score derived from matched bulk RNA-seq. General study findings and limits: Expanded intratumoral alpha and beta TCR counts tracked tumor mutation counts.

The germline CDR1 and CDR2 sequences are MNHNS and SASEGT. The length of the CDR3 is 18 residues. Trimming took off 6 bases at V and 3 bases at J, with 27 bases between the two ends. Time point described: sample taken at primary tumor resection. Whole RNA, which was extracted from tumor, nontumor lung tissue or frozen PBMC, was sequenced without any cell sorting. Each molecule of TCR cDNA was tagged with one unique molecular identifier. TCRdb itself ran the 5' RACE reads through MiXCR, one entry per CDR3 protein. The sample consists of 640 or so distinct CDR3 sequences, 33% of them appearing once. The clonotype comes from a male donor with early-stage non-small cell lung cancer. The chain has TRBV6-1 and TRBJ2-7; TRBD1 is a possible D gene (6 bases). Here the sequenced sample was lung tumor tissue, taken at surgery. Written as DNA, the CDR3 is TGTGCCAGCAGGCATGGGGCGAACCAGGGGCTTAGGAGCTACGAGCAGTACTTC. Translation: CASRHGANQGLRSYEQYF.